Sequencing of this T cell receptor (beta chain) was carried out in a study of blood T cell repertoires in COVID-19. Only in-frame clones appear in the TCRdb table, and some are missing; sequencing was by immunoSEQ multiplex PCR. The sample has approximately 300,000 clones, roughly 90% seen once. V dropped 8 bases and J dropped 0 bases, with 14 bases sitting between them. The CDR3 is made up of 15 amino acids. Germline V gives CDR1 MNHEY, CDR2 SVGAGI. The chain employs TRBV6-5 and TRBJ1-5; D is unresolved. The sequencing sample was made of peripheral blood. This TCR was recovered from a woman between 25 and 40 years old with COVID-19, enrolled during active disease. The chain's CDR3 is CASGGSPYSNQPQHF. In DNA, the CDR3 is TGTGCCAGCGGAGGCAGCCCTTATAGCAATCAGCCCCAGCATTTT.